Detailed here is one TCR beta chain. Its specificity is not known. This sample was included in a study of T cell responses to AZD1222 COVID-19 vaccine. Study-wide points: Donor demographics were predominantly white British with a female majority; clonal diversity may be underestimated. Just a handful of AZD1222 recipients tested seropositive at baseline.

Germline V gene sequence: CDR1 SGHRS, CDR2 YFSETQ. This CDR3 comprises 13 residues. V was trimmed by 0 bases and J by 4 bases, leaving 6 bases between them. Sequencing used immunoSEQ multiplex PCR; TCRdb keeps in-frame clones, though not all of them. The sample holds around 120,000 clones; approximately 84% are singletons and the top ten take 7.7%. The rearrangement joins TRBV5-1 to TRBJ2-3; TRBD2 is a possible D gene (5 bases). Specimen: peripheral blood, collected on day 0 of AZD1222 vaccination. The sequence derives from an adult in good health. The CDR3 reads CASSLAGADTQYF. The CDR3 DNA reads as TGCGCCAGCAGCTTGGCCGGGGCAGATACGCAGTATTTT. The full variable domain, completed using reference TRBV5-1 and TRBJ2-3, is KAGVTQTPRYLIKTRGQQVTLSCSPISGHRSVSWYQQTPGQGLQFLFEYFSETQRNKGNFPGRFSGRQFSNSRSEMNVSTLELGDSALYLCASSLAGADTQYFGPGTRLTVL.